Listed below are T cell receptor beta chains from one sample, sequenced in a study of cytomegalovirus exposure and HLA in healthy donors. TCRdb keeps only in-frame clones here, not all; method: immunoSEQ multiplex PCR. In the table there are approximately 150,000 clones, 82% of which are singletons. Source material: PBMCs. The source is a male donor in good health and CMV-seronegative. CDR3s include the opening cysteine and the closing phenylalanine or tryptophan. The D gene is left open where the match is weak. Only part of the rows carry a size: once, few, many, or a class if the clone is expanded.

TRBV10-3	12	TRBJ1-6	TRBD1	.	CAIREQGALLHF	TGTGCCATCAGGGAACAGGGGGCCCTCCTCCACTTT
TRBV9	14	TRBJ1-1	.	.	CASSAGQGNTEAFF	TGTGCCAGCAGCGCTGGGCAGGGGAACACTGAAGCTTTCTTT
TRBV4-3	16	TRBJ2-2	.	.	CASSQVPGRRDGELFF	TGCGCCAGCAGCCAAGTTCCCGGGAGACGGGACGGGGAGCTGTTTTTT
TRBV18	17	TRBJ1-2	TRBD1	.	CASSPGDRAIFNYGYTF	TGTGCCAGCTCACCCGGGGACAGGGCAATATTTAACTATGGCTACACCTTC
TRBV14	15	TRBJ2-7	TRBD1	once	CASSQLGTGIYEQYF	TGTGCCAGCAGCCAGCTCGGGACAGGGATCTACGAGCAGTACTTC
TRBV28	15	TRBJ1-4	.	few	CASSLLPATNEKLFF	TGTGCCAGCAGTTTACTGCCAGCGACGAATGAAAAACTGTTTTTT
TRBV13	13	TRBJ1-1	.	.	CASINDRNTEAFF	TGTGCCAGCATCAACGACAGAAACACTGAAGCTTTCTTT
TRBV28	20	TRBJ2-6	.	.	CASSIRDFGTEVSGANVLTF	TGTGCCAGCAGCATTAGGGACTTCGGGACAGAGGTCTCTGGGGCCAACGTCCTGACTTTC
TRBV29-1	13	TRBJ2-7	TRBD2	.	CSVRTSGGYEQYF	TGCAGCGTTCGGACTAGCGGGGGGTACGAGCAGTACTTC
TRBV7-8	17	TRBJ2-1	TRBD2	.	CASRSLSSGLYYNEQFF	TGTGCCAGCAGGTCCCTCTCTAGCGGACTTTACTACAATGAGCAGTTCTTC
TRBV6-5	15	TRBJ2-2	TRBD2	.	CASSYSAGGAGELFF	TGTGCCAGCAGTTACTCGGCGGGGGGGGCCGGGGAGCTGTTTTTT
TRBV10-3	16	TRBJ2-5	TRBD1	.	CAIRSSDRGLQETQYF	TGTGCCATCAGGAGCTCGGACAGGGGGCTTCAAGAGACCCAGTACTTC
TRBV6-5	14	TRBJ2-1	TRBD1	once	CASTPGQGYNEQFF	TGTGCCAGCACCCCGGGACAGGGCTACAATGAGCAGTTCTTC
TRBV28	17	TRBJ1-1	.	.	CASTHGPRRGRVTEAFF	TGTGCCAGCACCCATGGGCCTAGAAGGGGCCGGGTCACTGAAGCTTTCTTT
TRBV5-1	14	TRBJ2-7	TRBD1	.	CASSPGTGGGEQYF	TGCGCCAGCAGCCCCGGGACAGGAGGTGGCGAGCAGTACTTC
TRBV11-1	17	TRBJ2-1	.	few	CASSLVGGRVMYNEQFF	TGTGCCAGCAGCTTAGTGGGCGGCAGGGTCATGTACAATGAGCAGTTCTTC
TRBV7-2	15	TRBJ2-7	.	once	CASSFSRGRLNEQYF	TGTGCCAGCAGCTTCTCCCGAGGGCGGTTAAACGAGCAGTACTTC
TRBV6-1	16	TRBJ1-4	.	few	CASGGTYLATNEKLFF	TGTGCCAGCGGTGGTACCTACCTTGCAACTAATGAAAAACTGTTTTTT
TRBV2	13	TRBJ1-1	TRBD1	.	CAINRGRGTEAFF	TGTGCCATCAACAGGGGGCGAGGAACTGAAGCTTTCTTT
TRBV4-2	14	TRBJ2-7	TRBD1	.	CASSHPDRVYEQYF	TGTGCCAGCAGCCACCCGGACAGGGTCTACGAGCAGTACTTC
TRBV27	15	TRBJ1-2	.	.	CASSAPITGSYGYTF	TGTGCCAGCAGTGCACCCATCACAGGGAGCTATGGCTACACCTTC
TRBV7-9	12	TRBJ1-2	.	.	CASSSTGLGYTF	TGTGCCAGCAGCTCTACAGGGCTTGGCTACACCTTC
TRBV6-5	14	TRBJ2-2	.	once	CASSSFGSPGELFF	TGTGCCAGCAGTTCATTCGGGTCTCCCGGGGAGCTGTTTTTT
TRBV21-1	16	TRBJ2-7	.	.	CASSKGGLAGDYEQYF	TGTGCCAGCAGCAAGGGTGGACTAGCGGGGGACTACGAGCAGTACTTC
TRBV27	11	TRBJ2-7	.	.	CASSLSYEQYF	TGTGCCAGCAGCCTCTCCTACGAGCAGTACTTC
TRBV28	18	TRBJ1-5	TRBD1	.	CASSKKTGGTLIYQPQHF	TGTGCCAGCAGTAAGAAGACAGGGGGAACCCTAATTTATCAGCCCCAGCATTTT
TRBV28	15	TRBJ2-7	TRBD2	.	CASSLRLAGVNEQYF	TGTGCCAGCAGTTTACGACTAGCGGGAGTTAACGAGCAGTACTTC
TRBV19	12	TRBJ2-7	.	.	CASSIAGDEQYF	TGTGCCAGTAGTATTGCAGGGGACGAGCAGTACTTC
TRBV9	16	TRBJ2-5	TRBD1	.	CASSAPGQGARETQYF	TGTGCCAGCAGCGCGCCGGGACAGGGGGCGCGTGAGACCCAGTACTTC
TRBV20-1	11	TRBJ1-1	.	.	CSAHQGTEAFF	TGCAGTGCGCATCAGGGCACTGAAGCTTTCTTT
TRBV4-1	15	TRBJ1-6	.	few	CASSPTYGYNSPLHF	TGCGCCAGCAGCCCAACCTACGGGTATAATTCACCCCTCCACTTT
TRBV27	16	TRBJ1-6	.	.	CASDPRRVLYNSPLHF	TGTGCCAGCGATCCACGCCGGGTACTTTATAATTCACCCCTCCACTTT
TRBV5-1	15	TRBJ2-5	.	few	CASSLGKPERETQYF	TGCGCCAGCAGCTTGGGTAAGCCGGAGCGAGAGACCCAGTACTTC
TRBV2	14	TRBJ1-2	TRBD1	.	CARTGTAHSYGYTF	TGTGCCAGGACCGGGACAGCCCATTCCTATGGCTACACCTTC
TRBV4-2	14	TRBJ1-5	TRBD1	once	CASSPISGGQPQHF	TGTGCCAGCAGCCCGATCTCAGGGGGTCAGCCCCAGCATTTT
TRBV27	14	TRBJ2-7	.	.	CASSKQGLLYEQYF	TGTGCCAGCAGTAAACAGGGTCTCCTCTACGAGCAGTACTTC
TRBV5-8	16	TRBJ2-1	.	.	CASSLPTGLFYNEQFF	TGTGCCAGCAGCCTACCAACAGGGCTTTTCTACAATGAGCAGTTCTTC
TRBV9	15	TRBJ1-5	.	.	CASSGPDSSNQPQHF	TGTGCCAGCAGCGGCCCCGACAGTAGCAATCAGCCCCAGCATTTT
TRBV19	16	TRBJ1-6	TRBD1	.	CASTPGGRSYNSPLHF	TGTGCCAGTACCCCAGGGGGTCGGTCCTATAATTCACCCCTCCACTTT